These T cell receptor beta chains were read from a single sample in a study of metastatic and nonmetastatic thyroid tumors. TCRdb reprocessed the PCR reads using MiXCR. This table has 20,000 to 25,000 clones, about 14% appearing once. The sequencing sample was made of blood. These TCRs come from a female donor with papillary thyroid cancer or a benign thyroid nodule (not recorded which). Some clones in this sample may be carry-over from other donors' samples. CDR3s include the opening cysteine and the closing phenylalanine or tryptophan. Fields, in order: CDR3 protein, V gene, clone size, CDR3 length, J gene. Where a row states a size, it is once, few, many or the class of an expanded clone; other rows omit it.

CAWSVEHSNQPQHF	TRBV30	NA	14	TRBJ1-5
CASRELGAGGYTF	TRBV6-1	few	13	TRBJ1-2
CASSPTTTNTGELFF	TRBV11-2	medium-sized	15	TRBJ2-2
CASSLDRAGEAFF	TRBV5-1	many	13	TRBJ1-1
CASSLTGLAYNEQFF	TRBV28	many	15	TRBJ2-1
CSARDFSVLGSEQFF	TRBV20-1	NA	15	TRBJ2-1
CATSEGLGNEQYF	TRBV24-1	many	13	TRBJ2-7
CASSRLDRDNYGYTF	TRBV14	NA	15	TRBJ1-2
CASSLQANTEAFF	TRBV18	many	13	TRBJ1-1
CASSQSPGDPYEQYF	TRBV4-3	many	15	TRBJ2-7
CASSQEFGYSEQYF	TRBV4-3	many	14	TRBJ2-7
CSVSDRGNNEQFF	TRBV29-1	many	13	TRBJ2-1
CASSPGQGATEAFF	TRBV18	many	14	TRBJ1-1
CASSWGGDLNEQFF	TRBV19	many	14	TRBJ2-1
CSARPLFNRTSLRNTIYF	TRBV20-1	NA	18	TRBJ1-3
CASGNSYEQYF	TRBV5-4	many	11	TRBJ2-7